The 2 T cell receptor beta chains in this list originate from one sample, sequenced in a study of T-cell memory formation after mild COVID-19 (TCRdb year 2021). Library generation was performed with 5' RACE. TCRdb shows the sequencer as Illumina NovaSeq 6000. TCRdb ran its own pipeline on the public reads, namely fastp trimming at Q25 and MiXCR clone calling, and kept in-frame beta chains. Identical CDR3 proteins give one entry, which carries the most common genes and DNA. For this sample there are around 500,000 distinct CDR3 sequences; about 20% appear just once. The biggest ten clones account for more than 9% of the sample. Sequenced sample: PBMCs or a T cell subset sorted from them (not recorded which). Receptor source: an adult woman who had mild COVID-19 (a few samples of this study predate the infection). The sample titles of this study are shuffled in the database, so cell type and time point are left out; the donor was told from shared clones.

About this clonotype: A much larger clonotype is one base distant, so this may be a read error. The V gene is TRBV6-4, the J gene TRBJ2-7, with unresolved D. Germline CDR1 is MRHNA and CDR2 is SNTAGT. Trimming took 4 bases from V and 2 from J, leaving 3 bases between them. This CDR3 has 11 residues. DNA of the CDR3: TGTGCCAGCAGTGGGCCCTACGAGCAGTACTTC. Translating gives CASSGPYEQYF.

This clonotype has more than one count but fewer than ten. The genes are TRBV12-3 or TRBV12-4 and TRBJ2-5, with D tentatively TRBD1 or TRBD2 (6 bases each). The V and J ends lost 2 bases and 2 bases respectively, with 12 bases between them. The CDR3 covers 15 residues. CDR3 loop: CASSLSGAVQETQYF. DNA of the CDR3: TGTGCCAGCAGTTTATCGGGGGCGGTACAAGAGACCCAGTACTTC.